The 26 T cell receptor beta chains listed next were all sequenced from one sample in a study of immune evolution from preneoplasia to lung adenocarcinoma. Using immunoSEQ multiplex PCR, the repertoire was profiled, and TCRdb retains in-frame clones only, with some absent. This table has 6,000 or so clones, approximately 79% appearing once. Sequencing used FFPE minimally invasive lung adenocarcinoma tissue. The receptors stem from a person aged 70 to 85 with lung adenocarcinoma.

This chain connects TRBV9 to TRBJ1-2, with 7 bases that match TRBD1. Germline CDR1 SGDLS, CDR2 YYNGEE. The CDR3 spans 16 residues. Trimming at V came to 1 base and at J to 6 bases, leaving 12 bases not matched to a gene. CDR3 protein: CASSVSYQGGVNGYTF. The DNA of the CDR3 is TGTGCCAGCAGCGTATCCTACCAAGGGGGCGTAAATGGCTACACCTTC.

The V and J genes are TRBV19 and TRBJ1-5; D may be TRBD1 (6 bases). The germline V gene has CDR1 LNHDA and CDR2 SQIVND (reference sequence). The CDR3 spans 16 residues. Trimming stripped 3 bases from V and 3 bases from J, with 15 bases between. The CDR3 region has the DNA TGTGCCAGTAGTATGAGCGGGACACTATTCAATCAGCCCCAGCATTTT. Residues: CASSMSGTLFNQPQHF.

V usage is TRBV15 and J usage is TRBJ1-1, with D possibly matching TRBD1 (5 bases). Germline CDR1 LNHNV, CDR2 YYDKDF (reference sequence). V shed 0 bases and J shed 6 bases, with 11 bases lying between them. The CDR3 contains 14 residues. The CDR3 spells CATSRDFGGPEAFF. The CDR3 DNA reads TGTGCCACCAGCAGAGATTTCGGGGGTCCTGAAGCTTTCTTT. Variable domain in full (rest from reference TRBV15 and TRBJ1-1): DAMVIQNPRYQVTQFGKPVTLSCSQTLNHNVMYWYQQKSSQAPKLLFHYYDKDFNNEADTPDNFQSRRPNTSFCFLDIRSPGLGDTAMYLCATSRDFGGPEAFFGQGTRLTVV.

This chain links TRBV4-2 with TRBJ1-6; no clear D. CDR3 length equals 14 residues. V gave up 0 bases and J gave up 11 bases, with 11 bases separating them. Germline assignment: CDR1 LGHNA and CDR2 YNFKEQ. This CDR3 reads CASSQDKFGTPLHF. The DNA of the CDR3 is TGTGCCAGCAGCCAAGATAAGTTCGGGACACCCCTCCACTTT.

This clone showed up just once. The chain employs TRBV20-1 and TRBJ2-5; D is unclear. CDR3 size: 11 residues. V gave up 3 bases and J gave up 5 bases, with 7 bases separating them. Germline assignment: CDR1 DFQATT and CDR2 SNEGSKA (reference sequence). This CDR3 reads CSARIIETQYF. The DNA for the CDR3 is TGCAGTGCTAGGATTATCGAGACCCAGTACTTC.

The gene calls are TRBV11-1 and TRBJ1-6; 7 bases line up with TRBD1. The V gene's germline CDR1 is SGHAT and CDR2 FQDESV (reference sequence). With V trimmed by 1 base and J by 7 bases, 1 base remained unmatched. The CDR3 totals 14 residues. In nucleotides, the CDR3 is TGTGCCAGCAGCTTAGGGACAGGAAATTCACCCCTCCACTTT. Protein: CASSLGTGNSPLHF.

Only one count was recorded for this clone. The chain couples TRBV23-1 to TRBJ2-7; the D gene could be TRBD1 or TRBD2 (5 bases each). TRBV23-1 belongs to the ORF category, with a function that is uncertain. The V end lost 4 bases, the J end lost 3 bases, and 16 bases lay between the germline ends. The CDR3 covers 15 residues. The CDR3 loop is CASSLLTGEGYEQYF. DNA for the CDR3: TGCGCCAGCAGTCTCCTAACAGGTGAGGGCTACGAGCAGTACTTC.

The sample holds a few counts of this clone. V and J are TRBV6-5 and TRBJ1-5; 7 positions agree with TRBD1. The CDR3 runs 15 residues. Germline V gives CDR1 MNHEY, CDR2 SVGAGI. The V segment lost 2 bases and the J segment 3 bases; nucleotides outside the gene matches: 4. The CDR3 DNA sequence: TGTGCCAGCAGTTACCGGGACAGATCCAATCAGCCCCAGCATTTT. Its protein product is CASSYRDRSNQPQHF.

The chain has TRBV9 and TRBJ1-1, with D uncertain. Germline CDR1 is SGDLS and CDR2 is YYNGEE. The CDR3 runs 13 residues. V was shortened by 0 bases and J by 8 bases, with 11 bases between the two germline ends. CDR3 bases: TGTGCCAGCAGCGTAGACACCAGGTCGGAAGCTTTCTTT. It translates to CASSVDTRSEAFF.

The V call is TRBV15, the J call TRBJ2-3, with a weak D call TRBD2 (6 bases). Trimming took 0 bases from V and 2 from J, leaving 15 bases between them. CDR1 is LNHNV, CDR2 YYDKDF, per germline (reference sequence). CDR3 length equals 17 residues. The CDR3 reads CATSRDSREILTDTQYF. Written as DNA, the CDR3 is TGTGCCACCAGCAGAGATTCACGGGAGATCCTCACAGATACGCAGTATTTT.

The table lists this clone with a few counts. The rearrangement links TRBV19 to TRBJ1-1, with 9 positions matching TRBD1. This CDR3 has 15 amino acids. The junction had 9 bases not matched to a gene; V was cut back by 7 bases and J by 3 bases. The germline V gene has CDR1 LNHDA and CDR2 SQIVND (reference sequence). CDR3 protein: CASNPGQGSHTEAFF. CDR3 coding DNA: TGTGCCAGTAATCCGGGACAGGGATCTCACACTGAAGCTTTCTTT.

The chain links TRBV27 to TRBJ2-1; D remains unclear. The CDR3 length is 11 residues. The V gene's germline CDR1 is MNHEY and CDR2 SMNVEV (reference sequence). The V end was cut by 3 bases, the J end by 6 bases, with 3 bases between. CDR3 protein: CASSLGNEQFF. The CDR3 DNA is TGTGCCAGCAGTTTGGGCAATGAGCAGTTCTTC.

The V call is TRBV7-8, the J call TRBJ2-1; 7 bases are shared with TRBD1. CDR1 is SGHVS, CDR2 FQNEAQ, per germline. This CDR3 region has 16 residues. Trimming at V came to 5 bases and at J to 7 bases, leaving 14 bases not matched to a gene. The CDR3 DNA reads TGTGCCAGCAGCCCCCAGGGTAAAGGGGGCCGAAATGAGCAGTTCTTC. As protein: CASSPQGKGGRNEQFF.

V usage is TRBV4-3 and J usage is TRBJ2-7; D not resolved. V lost 3 bases, J lost 0 bases, and 24 bases lay in between. The CDR3 has 19 amino acids. The germline gives CDR1 LGHNA, CDR2 YSLEER. CDR3 DNA: TGCGCCAGCAGCCAGACCTATAGGGATGGGTTTTTAAGCTCCTACGAGCAGTACTTC. This codes for CASSQTYRDGFLSSYEQYF.

The chain has TRBV7-2 and TRBJ2-5; the match to TRBD2 covers 9 bases. Germline V gene lookup returns CDR1 SGHTA and CDR2 FQGNSA. The CDR3 is 16 amino acids. Germline trimming cut 0 bases from V and 10 bases from J; bases unmatched to any gene: 12. This chain's CDR3 is CASSLARREGLRHQYF. In DNA, the CDR3 is TGTGCCAGCAGCTTAGCGCGGCGGGAGGGCCTGCGTCACCAGTACTTC.

The rearrangement uses TRBV9 and TRBJ2-2; D is ambiguous. V was trimmed by 3 bases and J by 3 bases, leaving 3 bases between them. CDR1 is SGDLS, CDR2 YYNGEE, per germline. The CDR3 is 12 amino acids. This CDR3 is CASSGDTGELFF. The CDR3 DNA sequence: TGTGCCAGCAGCGGAGACACCGGGGAGCTGTTTTTT. The full variable domain, its missing parts supplied by reference TRBV9 and TRBJ2-2, is DSGVTQTPKHLITATGQRVTLRCSPRSGDLSVYWYQQSLDQGLQFLIQYYNGEERAKGNILERFSAQQFPDLHSELNLSSLELGDSALYFCASSGDTGELFFGEGSRLTVL.

The chain has TRBV7-3 and TRBJ2-1; the D gene is possibly TRBD2 (6 bases). Germline assignment: CDR1 SGHTA and CDR2 FQGTGA. The V end was cut by 4 bases, the J end by 5 bases, with 15 bases between. The CDR3 is made up of 15 amino acids. CDR3 in DNA: TGTGCCAGCAGCTCCGGAAGCGGGCCGAACAATGAGCAGTTCTTC. It yields the protein CASSSGSGPNNEQFF.

The J gene is TRBJ2-1, the V gene TRBV28; the D is unclear. This CDR3 is 13 amino acids long. V gave up 5 bases and J gave up 7 bases, with 12 bases separating them. Germline values: CDR1 MDHEN, CDR2 SYDVKM. The CDR3: CASSNKQKNEQFF. As DNA, the CDR3 is TGTGCCAGCAGTAATAAACAGAAAAATGAGCAGTTCTTC.

In DNA, the CDR3 is TGTGCCAGAAGCTTGGTGAGGGCCAACGTCCTGACTTTC. Protein sequence: CARSLVRANVLTF. This chain uses TRBV5-3 with TRBJ2-6; D gene ambiguous. TRBV5-3 has ORF status, its function being uncertain. The CDR3 has 13 amino acids. V gave up 0 bases and J gave up 5 bases, with 3 bases separating them.

This chain joins TRBV6-5 and TRBJ2-7, with TRBD2 as a possible D gene (5 bases). Trimming removed 11 bases from V and 6 bases from J, with 20 bases in between. The CDR3 covers 13 residues. Germline CDR1 MNHEY, CDR2 SVGAGI. For the CDR3, the DNA is TGTGCCTTACGACCTAGCTTACGAGGCGAGCAGTACTTC. Protein: CALRPSLRGEQYF.

The chain carries TRBV2 and TRBJ2-5; 9 nucleotides line up with TRBD2. The CDR3 totals 15 residues. With V trimmed by 4 bases and J by 1 base, 4 bases remained unmatched. The germline V gene encodes CDR1 SNHLY and CDR2 FYNNEI. CDR3 nucleotide sequence: TGTGCCAGCAGTGTTAGCGGGGGCTTCCAAGAGACCCAGTACTTC. Amino acids: CASSVSGGFQETQYF. Full variable domain (rest looked up from reference TRBV2 and TRBJ2-5): EPEVTQTPSHQVTQMGQEVILRCVPISNHLYFYWYRQILGQKVEFLVSFYNNEISEKSEIFDDQFSVERPDGSNFTLKIRSTKLEDSAMYFCASSVSGGFQETQYFGPGTRLLVL.

This clone was seen more than once but under ten times. CDR3: CASTRDRGSYEQYF. DNA of the CDR3: TGTGCCAGCACCCGAGACAGGGGGTCCTACGAGCAGTACTTC. The rearrangement uses TRBV7-2 and TRBJ2-7; 9 nucleotides align to TRBD1. V was clipped by 7 bases and J by 1 base; unmatched bases: 5. Looked up from germline, CDR1 is SGHTA and CDR2 is FQGNSA. CDR3 size: 14 residues.

This chain connects TRBV6-5 to TRBJ1-2; no reliable D call. The CDR3 is made up of 15 amino acids. Trimming took 2 bases from V and 6 from J, leaving 16 bases between them. From germline, CDR1 is MNHEY and CDR2 SVGAGI. The CDR3 bases are TGTGCCAGCAGTTACGTTAGCGGATCGGTCCATGGCTACACCTTC. Translating it yields CASSYVSGSVHGYTF.

The gene calls are TRBV9 and TRBJ2-5; possibly TRBD1 or TRBD2 for D (5 bases each). The germline V and J ends were trimmed by 0 bases and 5 bases, with 23 bases remaining between them. The germline V gene has CDR1 SGDLS and CDR2 YYNGEE. This CDR3 spans 18 amino acids. This CDR3 reads CASSVGSFVLGVAETQYF. In nucleotides, the CDR3 is TGTGCCAGCAGCGTAGGAAGTTTTGTACTGGGGGTAGCGGAGACCCAGTACTTC.

Only one count was recorded for this clone. This sequence joins TRBV30 and TRBJ1-1; possibly TRBD1 for D (5 bases). V was cut by 4 bases and J by 5 bases, with 17 bases left in between. The CDR3 length is 14 residues. Looked up from germline, CDR1 is GTSNPN and CDR2 is SVGIG (reference sequence). CDR3 in amino acids: CAWTTIDSGTEAFF. The CDR3 DNA reads as TGTGCCTGGACCACAATTGACAGTGGTACTGAAGCTTTCTTT. Supplemented by reference TRBV30 and TRBJ1-1, the full variable domain reads SQTIHQWPATLVQPVGSPLSLECTVEGTSNPNLYWYRQAAGRGLQLLFYSVGIGQISSEVPQNLSASRPQDRQFILSSKKLLLSDSGFYLCAWTTIDSGTEAFFGQGTRLTVV.

To note about this clone: Mismatch with germline at one junction end may stem from a read error. This chain connects TRBV7-7 to TRBJ2-5, with a weak D call TRBD2 (6 bases). This CDR3 region has 14 residues. Germline CDR1 is SSHAT and CDR2 is FNYEAQ (reference sequence). The CDR3 protein is CASSPIGGGETQYF. The CDR3 DNA is TGTGCTAGCAGCCCCATCGGGGGAGGAGAGACCCAGTACTTC.